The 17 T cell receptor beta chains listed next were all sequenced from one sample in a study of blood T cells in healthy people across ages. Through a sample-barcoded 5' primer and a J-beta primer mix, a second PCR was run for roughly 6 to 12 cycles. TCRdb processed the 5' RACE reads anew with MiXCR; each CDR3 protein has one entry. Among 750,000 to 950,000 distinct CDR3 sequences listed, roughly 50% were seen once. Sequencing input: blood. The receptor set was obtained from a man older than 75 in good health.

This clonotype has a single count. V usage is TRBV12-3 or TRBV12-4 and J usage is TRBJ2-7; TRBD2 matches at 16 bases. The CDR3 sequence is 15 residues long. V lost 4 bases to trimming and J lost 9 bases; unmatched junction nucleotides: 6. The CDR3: CASSSGTSGRVGQYF. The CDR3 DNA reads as TGTGCCAGCAGTTCCGGGACTAGCGGGAGGGTCGGGCAGTACTTC.

CDR3 coding DNA: TGCGCCAGTACCCAGGGGACAGGGTACAATGAGCAGTTCTTC. Protein: CASTQGTGYNEQFF. The chain carries TRBV5-1 and TRBJ2-1; 9 nucleotides align to TRBD1. The CDR3 consists of 14 residues. V shed 8 bases and J 4 bases; nucleotides not matched to a gene: 7. Germline values: CDR1 SGHRS, CDR2 YFSETQ.

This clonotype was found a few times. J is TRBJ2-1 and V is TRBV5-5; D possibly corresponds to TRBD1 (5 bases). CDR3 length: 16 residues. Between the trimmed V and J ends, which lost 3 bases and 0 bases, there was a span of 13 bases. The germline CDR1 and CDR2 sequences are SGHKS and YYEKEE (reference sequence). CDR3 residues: CASSSWGSPSYNEQFF. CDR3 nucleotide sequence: TGTGCCAGCAGCTCGTGGGGCTCGCCCTCCTACAATGAGCAGTTCTTC. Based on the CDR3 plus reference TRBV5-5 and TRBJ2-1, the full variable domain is DAGVTQSPTHLIKTRGQQVTLRCSPISGHKSVSWYQQVLGQGPQFIFQYYEKEERGRGNFPDRFSARQFPNYSSELNVNALLLGDSALYLCASSSWGSPSYNEQFFGPGTRLTVL.

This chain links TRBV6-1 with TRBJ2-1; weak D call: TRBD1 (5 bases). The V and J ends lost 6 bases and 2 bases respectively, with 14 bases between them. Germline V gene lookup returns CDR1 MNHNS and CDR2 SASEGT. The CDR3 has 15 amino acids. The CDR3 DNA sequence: TGTGCCAGCAGACTTAACAGGATGGCCTACAATGAGCAGTTCTTC. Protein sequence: CASRLNRMAYNEQFF.

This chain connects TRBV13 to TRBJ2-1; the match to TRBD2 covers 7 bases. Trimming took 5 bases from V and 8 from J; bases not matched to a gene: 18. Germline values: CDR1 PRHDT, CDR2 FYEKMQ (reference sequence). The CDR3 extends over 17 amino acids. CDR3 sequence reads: CASSPEGLAAVSHEQFF. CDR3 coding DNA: TGTGCCAGCAGCCCCGAAGGGCTAGCGGCCGTATCTCATGAGCAGTTCTTC.

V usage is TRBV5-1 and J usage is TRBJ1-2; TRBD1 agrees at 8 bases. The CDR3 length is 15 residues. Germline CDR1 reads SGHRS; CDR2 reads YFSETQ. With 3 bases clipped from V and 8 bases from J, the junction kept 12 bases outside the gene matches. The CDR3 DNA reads TGCGCCAGCAGCTCCACCGGACAGGGTGAGAGGGGCTACACCTTC. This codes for CASSSTGQGERGYTF.

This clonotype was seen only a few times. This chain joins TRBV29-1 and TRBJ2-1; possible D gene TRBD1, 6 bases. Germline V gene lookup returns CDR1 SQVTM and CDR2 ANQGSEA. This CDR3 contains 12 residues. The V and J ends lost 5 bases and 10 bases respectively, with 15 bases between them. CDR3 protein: CSVRPGVGEQFF. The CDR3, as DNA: TGCAGCGTTCGCCCAGGGGTAGGCGAGCAGTTCTTC.

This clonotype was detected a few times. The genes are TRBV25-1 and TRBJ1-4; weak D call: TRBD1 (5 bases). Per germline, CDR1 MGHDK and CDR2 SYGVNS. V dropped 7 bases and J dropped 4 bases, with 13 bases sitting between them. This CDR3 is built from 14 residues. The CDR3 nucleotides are TGTGCCAGCAACGCCGGGACCGTTAATGAAAAACTGTTTTTT. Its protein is CASNAGTVNEKLFF.

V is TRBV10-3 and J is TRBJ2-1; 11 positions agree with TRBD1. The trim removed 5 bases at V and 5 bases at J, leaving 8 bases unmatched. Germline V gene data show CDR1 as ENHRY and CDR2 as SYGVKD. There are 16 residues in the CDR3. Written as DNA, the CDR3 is TGTGCCATCAGTCAACCTTGGGACAGGGGGAACAATGAGCAGTTCTTC. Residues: CAISQPWDRGNNEQFF.

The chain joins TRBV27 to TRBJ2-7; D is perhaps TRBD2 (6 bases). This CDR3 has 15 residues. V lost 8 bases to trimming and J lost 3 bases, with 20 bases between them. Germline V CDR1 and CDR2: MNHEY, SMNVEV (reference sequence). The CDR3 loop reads CASADRDLHFYEQYF. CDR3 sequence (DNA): TGTGCCAGCGCGGACCGGGACTTGCATTTCTACGAGCAGTACTTC.

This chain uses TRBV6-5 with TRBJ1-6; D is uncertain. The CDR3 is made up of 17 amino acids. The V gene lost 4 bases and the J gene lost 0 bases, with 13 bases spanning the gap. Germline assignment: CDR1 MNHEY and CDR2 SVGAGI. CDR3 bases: TGTGCCAGCAGTTTGACACCCAGGAGCTCCTATAATTCACCCCTCCACTTT. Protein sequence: CASSLTPRSSYNSPLHF.

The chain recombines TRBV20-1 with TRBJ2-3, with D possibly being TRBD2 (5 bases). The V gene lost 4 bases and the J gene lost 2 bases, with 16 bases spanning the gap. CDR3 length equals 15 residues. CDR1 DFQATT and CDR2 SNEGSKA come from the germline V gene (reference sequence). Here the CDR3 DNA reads TGCAGTGCTACCCCCTCCGAGCGGTCCACAGATACGCAGTATTTT. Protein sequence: CSATPSERSTDTQYF.

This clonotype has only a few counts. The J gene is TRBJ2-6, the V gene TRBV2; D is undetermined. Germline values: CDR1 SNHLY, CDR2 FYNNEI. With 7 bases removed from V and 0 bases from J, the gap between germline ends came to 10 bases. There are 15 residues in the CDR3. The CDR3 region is CASTMERSGANVLTF. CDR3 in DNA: TGTGCCAGCACCATGGAACGCTCTGGGGCCAACGTCCTGACTTTC.

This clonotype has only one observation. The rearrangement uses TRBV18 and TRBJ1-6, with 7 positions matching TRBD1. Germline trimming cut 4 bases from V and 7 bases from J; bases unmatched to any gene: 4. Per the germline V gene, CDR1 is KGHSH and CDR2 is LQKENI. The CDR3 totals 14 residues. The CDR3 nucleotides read TGTGCCAGCTCACGGGACAGCGAGAATTCACCCCTCCACTTT. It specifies CASSRDSENSPLHF.

CDR3 sequence (DNA): TGTGCCAGCAGCCAAGAGGGGGCGCACTCTGGGGCCAACGTCCTGACTTTC. Its protein is CASSQEGAHSGANVLTF. The genes are TRBV3-1 and TRBJ2-6, with a tentative D call TRBD1 (6 bases). The germline CDR1 and CDR2 sequences are LGHDT and YNNKEL (reference sequence). Trimming left V 0 bases short and J 0 bases short, with 9 bases between. The CDR3 length is 17 residues.

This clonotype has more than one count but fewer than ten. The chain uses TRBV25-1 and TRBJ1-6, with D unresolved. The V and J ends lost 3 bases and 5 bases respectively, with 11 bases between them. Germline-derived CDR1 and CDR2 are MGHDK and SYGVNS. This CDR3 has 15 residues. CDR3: CASSDWTLDNSPLHF. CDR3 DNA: TGTGCCAGCAGTGATTGGACGCTTGATAATTCACCCCTCCACTTT.

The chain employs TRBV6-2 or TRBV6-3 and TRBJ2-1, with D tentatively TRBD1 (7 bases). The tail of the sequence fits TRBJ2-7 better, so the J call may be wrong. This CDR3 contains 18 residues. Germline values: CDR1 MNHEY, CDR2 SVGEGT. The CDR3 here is CASSYVPTGEVNYNEQYF. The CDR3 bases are TGTGCCAGCAGTTACGTCCCCACAGGGGAGGTCAACTACAATGAGCAGTACTTC.